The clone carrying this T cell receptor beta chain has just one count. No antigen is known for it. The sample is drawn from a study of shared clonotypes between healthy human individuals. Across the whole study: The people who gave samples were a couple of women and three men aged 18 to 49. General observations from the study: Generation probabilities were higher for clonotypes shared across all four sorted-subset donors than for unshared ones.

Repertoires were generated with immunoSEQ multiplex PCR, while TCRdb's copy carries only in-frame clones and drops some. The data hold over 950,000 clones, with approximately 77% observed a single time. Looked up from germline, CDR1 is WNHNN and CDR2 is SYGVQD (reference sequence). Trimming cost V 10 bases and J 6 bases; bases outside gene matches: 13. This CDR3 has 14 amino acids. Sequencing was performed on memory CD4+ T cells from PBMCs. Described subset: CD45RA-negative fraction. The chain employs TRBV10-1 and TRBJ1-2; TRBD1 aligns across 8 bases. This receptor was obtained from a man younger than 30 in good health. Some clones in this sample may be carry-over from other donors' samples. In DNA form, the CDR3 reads TGCGCCACCATTACTCCGGGACAGGTTCATGGCTACACCTTC. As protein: CATITPGQVHGYTF.